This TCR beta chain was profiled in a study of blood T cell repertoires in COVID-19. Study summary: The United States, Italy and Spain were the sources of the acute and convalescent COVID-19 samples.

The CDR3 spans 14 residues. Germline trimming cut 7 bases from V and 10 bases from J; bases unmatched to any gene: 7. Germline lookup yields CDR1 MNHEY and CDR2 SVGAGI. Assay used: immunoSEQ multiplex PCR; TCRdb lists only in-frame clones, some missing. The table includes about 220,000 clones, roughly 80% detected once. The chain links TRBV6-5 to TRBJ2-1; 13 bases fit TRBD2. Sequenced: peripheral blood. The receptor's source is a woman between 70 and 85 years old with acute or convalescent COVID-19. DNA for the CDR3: TGTGCCAGCACGGTGACTAGCGGGGGGAGGGAGCAGTTCTTC. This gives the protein CASTVTSGGREQFF.